This T cell receptor beta chain was captured in a study of T cell changes during pregnancy in multiple sclerosis. The repertoire was sequenced with immunoSEQ multiplex PCR; TCRdb's copy has only in-frame clones and lacks some. The sample contains 75,000 to 95,000 clones, less than 95% of which appear only once. The germline gives CDR1 SGHNT, CDR2 YENEEA. This CDR3 is built from 16 residues. The V end lost 5 bases, the J end lost 5 bases, and 18 bases lay between the germline ends. The rearrangement uses TRBV11-3 and TRBJ2-2, with D unclear. The receptor's source is a female donor with multiple sclerosis, enrolled in a pregnancy study. The input for sequencing was peripheral blood, taken before pregnancy. The chain's CDR3 is CASSHLADSGTGELFF. The CDR3 coding sequence is TGTGCCAGCAGCCATTTAGCAGACTCTGGGACCGGGGAGCTGTTTTTT.